The rows below give T cell receptor beta chains drawn from one sample of a study of cytomegalovirus exposure and HLA in healthy donors. Sequencing used immunoSEQ multiplex PCR; TCRdb keeps in-frame clones, though not all of them. The sample has approximately 140,000 clones, around 72% seen once. The sequencing input was PBMCs. These receptors all stem from a middle-aged woman in good health and CMV-seronegative. Both conserved end residues are part of each CDR3. Fields, in order: clone size, J gene, V gene, D gene, CDR3 protein, CDR3 DNA. D genes are given only for firm matches. Only part of the rows carry a size: once, few, many, or a class if the clone is expanded.

clone size: NA
J gene: TRBJ1-2
V gene: TRBV28
D gene: TRBD1
CDR3 protein: CASTTADRDGYTF
CDR3 DNA: TGTGCCAGCACCACAGCGGACAGGGATGGCTACACCTTC

clone size: NA
J gene: TRBJ1-5
V gene: TRBV19
D gene: NA
CDR3 protein: CASSIPGNSNQPQHF
CDR3 DNA: TGTGCCAGTAGTATTCCCGGGAATAGCAATCAGCCCCAGCATTTT

clone size: NA
J gene: TRBJ2-1
V gene: TRBV6-4
D gene: TRBD2
CDR3 protein: CASSGLAGASYNEQFF
CDR3 DNA: TGTGCCAGCAGCGGACTAGCGGGGGCCTCCTACAATGAGCAGTTCTTC

clone size: NA
J gene: TRBJ2-3
V gene: TRBV7-6
D gene: TRBD2
CDR3 protein: CASSLVLAGGIGTDTQYF
CDR3 DNA: TGTGCCAGCAGCTTAGTTCTAGCGGGGGGGATTGGTACAGATACGCAGTATTTT

clone size: NA
J gene: TRBJ1-1
V gene: TRBV27
D gene: NA
CDR3 protein: CASSGEGGGTFF
CDR3 DNA: TGTGCCAGCTCCGGGGAAGGGGGGGGAACTTTCTTT

clone size: NA
J gene: TRBJ1-4
V gene: TRBV11-2
D gene: NA
CDR3 protein: CASSLGSHRDFEKLFF
CDR3 DNA: TGTGCCAGCAGCTTAGGAAGTCACAGGGATTTCGAAAAACTGTTTTTT

clone size: NA
J gene: TRBJ1-2
V gene: TRBV12-5
D gene: TRBD1
CDR3 protein: CASGLVGFVRGHTDYGYTF
CDR3 DNA: TGTGCTAGTGGTTTGGTCGGGTTCGTCAGGGGGCATACGGACTATGGCTACACCTTC

clone size: NA
J gene: TRBJ1-3
V gene: TRBV9
D gene: NA
CDR3 protein: CASSVGQVAGNTIYF
CDR3 DNA: TGTGCCAGCAGCGTAGGACAGGTAGCTGGAAACACCATATATTTT

clone size: NA
J gene: TRBJ1-4
V gene: TRBV29-1
D gene: TRBD1
CDR3 protein: CSRQGAREKLFF
CDR3 DNA: TGCAGCCGACAGGGGGCACGAGAAAAACTGTTTTTT

clone size: NA
J gene: TRBJ2-3
V gene: TRBV5-5
D gene: NA
CDR3 protein: CASSPQGVADTQYF
CDR3 DNA: TGTGCCAGCAGTCCGCAAGGGGTCGCAGATACGCAGTATTTT

clone size: NA
J gene: TRBJ2-2
V gene: TRBV7-3
D gene: NA
CDR3 protein: CASSLKGGQDTGELFF
CDR3 DNA: TGTGCCAGCAGCTTAAAGGGGGGGCAGGACACCGGGGAGCTGTTTTTT

clone size: NA
J gene: TRBJ2-5
V gene: TRBV5-6
D gene: NA
CDR3 protein: CASSRGGGGDETQYF
CDR3 DNA: TGTGCCAGCAGCCGCGGAGGGGGGGGCGATGAGACCCAGTACTTC

clone size: NA
J gene: TRBJ2-5
V gene: TRBV4-1
D gene: TRBD2
CDR3 protein: CASSRGLAGFRETQYF
CDR3 DNA: TGCGCCAGCAGCCGAGGACTAGCGGGGTTTCGGGAGACCCAGTACTTC

clone size: NA
J gene: TRBJ2-2
V gene: TRBV4-3
D gene: NA
CDR3 protein: CASSQDQQGSGELFF
CDR3 DNA: TGCGCCAGCAGCCAAGATCAGCAGGGGTCCGGGGAGCTGTTTTTT

clone size: few
J gene: TRBJ1-1
V gene: TRBV4-1
D gene: TRBD1
CDR3 protein: CASTGTGYPEAFF
CDR3 DNA: TGCGCCAGCACGGGGACAGGATATCCTGAAGCTTTCTTT

clone size: NA
J gene: TRBJ2-2
V gene: TRBV2
D gene: TRBD1
CDR3 protein: CASSEMGMAAGQATGELFF
CDR3 DNA: TGTGCCAGCAGTGAAATGGGGATGGCCGCTGGACAGGCCACCGGGGAGCTGTTTTTT

clone size: NA
J gene: TRBJ1-1
V gene: TRBV6-6
D gene: NA
CDR3 protein: CASSQTTGEVTEAFF
CDR3 DNA: TGTGCCAGCAGCCAAACAACGGGGGAGGTTACTGAAGCTTTCTTT

clone size: NA
J gene: TRBJ2-3
V gene: TRBV4-2
D gene: NA
CDR3 protein: CASSPSRFTDTQYF
CDR3 DNA: TGTGCCAGCAGCCCATCTAGGTTCACAGATACGCAGTATTTT

clone size: NA
J gene: TRBJ2-5
V gene: TRBV2
D gene: TRBD2
CDR3 protein: CIGTSGRNGETQYF
CDR3 DNA: TGTATTGGGACTAGCGGGAGAAATGGGGAGACCCAGTACTTC

clone size: NA
J gene: TRBJ1-1
V gene: TRBV5-6
D gene: NA
CDR3 protein: CASSLAWTTEAFF
CDR3 DNA: TGTGCCAGCAGCTTGGCTTGGACAACTGAAGCTTTCTTT

clone size: few
J gene: TRBJ2-2
V gene: TRBV11-1
D gene: TRBD1
CDR3 protein: CASSRGQAVGELFF
CDR3 DNA: TGTGCCAGCAGCCGGGGACAGGCCGTCGGGGAGCTGTTTTTT